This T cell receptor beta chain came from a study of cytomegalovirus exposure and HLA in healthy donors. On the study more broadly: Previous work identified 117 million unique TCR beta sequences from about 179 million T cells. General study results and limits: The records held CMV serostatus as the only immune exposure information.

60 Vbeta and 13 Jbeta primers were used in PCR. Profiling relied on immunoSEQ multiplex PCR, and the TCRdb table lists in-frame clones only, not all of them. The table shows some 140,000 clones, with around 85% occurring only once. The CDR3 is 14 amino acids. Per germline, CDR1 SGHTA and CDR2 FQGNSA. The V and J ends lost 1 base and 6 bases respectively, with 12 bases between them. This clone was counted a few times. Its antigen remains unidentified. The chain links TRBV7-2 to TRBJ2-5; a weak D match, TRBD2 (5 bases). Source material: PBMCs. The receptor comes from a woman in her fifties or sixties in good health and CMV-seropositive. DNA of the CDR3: TGTGCCAGCAGCTTAGATCGCGGGTTGCAGACCCAGTACTTC. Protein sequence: CASSLDRGLQTQYF.